One T cell receptor (beta chain) is described in this entry. It lacks a known antigen. The data originate from a study of cytomegalovirus exposure and HLA in healthy donors (dated by TCRdb to about 2017). Context from the whole study: According to an earlier analysis of 587 of the donors, about 179 million T cells yielded approximately 120 million unique TCR beta sequences and approximately 300 Gb of sequence data. Roughly 300 gigabases of sequencing data and around 80 million unique TCR sequences made up an early release that covered approximately 650 HLA-typed donors. The genetic ancestry cluster associated with self-reported Caucasian donors included around 76% of the roughly 410 genotyped donors. The study aimed to test whether signatures of past pathogen exposure could be identified by cataloging public T cell receptors. The T cell repertoires of around 670 subjects were profiled by immunosequencing and related to cytomegalovirus serostatus. A separate validation cohort of some 130 different subjects was used in addition to the approximately 670-subject first cohort. To predict cytomegalovirus infection status, the study combined high-throughput TCR immunosequencing, statistical association of individual TCRs with disease status, and machine learning. A later analysis re-examined previously published TCR beta repertoires from 600 to 700 donors and added high-resolution HLA genotyping to investigate patterns of TCR occurrence. In the later analysis, no new phenotypic data were used to find candidate immune exposures; instead, reliance was placed on TCR beta sequences and their occurrence across donors. To decide whether each TCR beta V gene segment behaved as functional or pseudogenic, an earlier analysis of fewer than 750 of the donors relied on high-throughput TCR beta sequencing. Donor age, sex, ethnicity and CMV serostatus were compiled together with the repertoire data. Genome-wide SNP genotypes for about 60% of the roughly 670 donors were used in a later genetic analysis, which treated that subset as a discovery cohort. Every discovery cohort repertoire had been produced on one sequencing platform. Class I and class II HLA loci were covered by the typing at four-digit resolution. The number of donors typed differed by locus, with about 629-630 for A, B, C, DRB1 and DQB1, over 500 for DQA1, approximately 580 for DPA1, and 400 to 490 for DPB1. A handful of DR-DQ haplotypes were handled as single units for association and clustering because linkage in the cohort was strong. Among some 410 genotyped donors of the cohort, an average of around 250,000 unique TCR beta nucleotide sequences was sequenced per donor, of which approximately 19% were non-productive.

Library prep was done by the immunoSEQ multiplex PCR assay. For the multiplex PCR, a mixture combining 60 forward primers for TCR Vbeta segments and 13 reverse primers for TCR Jbeta segments was used. The CDR3 region of rearranged TCR beta genes was amplified from genomic DNA with a multiplex PCR assay. The Illumina HiSeq System was used to sequence the amplified TCR beta libraries as 87-base-pair reads. As for the authors' bioinformatics: A later analysis counted some 80 million unique TCR beta chains across the 550 to 750 repertoires, and some 12 million of these chains were shared by at least two donors. Raw reads were error-corrected and collapsed into unique sequences with a nearest-neighbor algorithm that merged closely related sequences to remove PCR and sequencing errors. To assign V, D and J gene segments, CDR3 sequences were aligned to IMGT reference sequences. For a sequence to be retained, at least a six-nucleotide match to both a V gene segment and a J gene segment was required. Rearrangements were called productive when the CDR3 lacked stop codons and stayed in frame with V and J; all others were non-productive. Following IMGT convention, CDR3 was defined as the stretch from the second conserved V-encoded cysteine to the conserved J-encoded phenylalanine. Sequences without an unambiguous match to a single V gene segment were excluded from the earlier analysis of 450 to 750 of the donors. In an earlier analysis of about 590 of the donors, a V segment was called functional when productive rearrangements were above 56.7%, and segregating when the standard deviation between donors exceeded 5%. A statistical classification framework was developed to diagnose cytomegalovirus status using the catalog of TCR beta chain sequences. A later analysis assigned V and J genes by comparing TCR nucleotide sequences with IMGT/GENE-DB human TR gene sequences. In a later analysis, CDR3 sequences and most-parsimonious VDJ recombination scenarios were assigned using the TCRdist pipeline. In a later analysis, each TCR beta chain was defined by its CDR3 amino acid sequence together with its V-gene family, and reads lacking a unique V-gene family were excluded. In a later analysis, a few hundred highly shared, low-generation-probability nucleotide sequences were removed to address suspected cross-contamination and a sequencing artifact. In a later analysis, a clonal expansion index for each public chain was calculated from normalized within-repertoire ranks of inferred template counts. Generation probabilities in a later analysis came from a VDJ recombination model fitted to out-of-frame rearrangements, and those results were checked against IGoR. In a later analysis, hypergeometric tests were used to score TCR-TCR, TCR-HLA and TCR-CMV co-occurrence, with a repertoire-size bias correction applied to TCR pairs. To estimate false discovery rates, a later analysis permuted the HLA or CMV assignments 20 times. In a later analysis, co-occurring TCRs were grouped using DBSCAN, with TCRdist sequence similarity added in when clustering inside HLA-allele-positive subsets. For co-occurrence clustering, repertoires with fewer than 30,000 or more than 120,000 public chains were excluded, along with five or six repertoires with anomalous nucleotide sharing. Held by TCRdb, this immuneACCESS table contains in-frame sequences only and omits some clones. Under half of the omission traces to an unresolved V gene where checked; the cause of the rest is unknown. That table gives V, J and clone size, and the DNA gave D and trimming. This specimen's table enumerates around 33,000 clones. The ten largest clones take up under 4.5% of the sample.

In total, 600 or so healthy bone marrow donors made up the cohort. At the time of sampling, every cohort member was nominally healthy, though immune exposures that went unrecorded were likely present. The donor was CMV seronegative and was included in the group of approximately 350 seronegative cohort members. Every donor gave a peripheral blood sample, and the peripheral blood mononuclear cells from that sample were used for TCR beta sequencing. Genomic DNA extraction from the blood cell samples was performed with the Qiagen DNeasy Blood Extraction Kit. Results and caveats for the whole study, not just this receptor: The only immune exposure information available for the cohort was CMV serostatus. A further reported finding was that TCR beta sequences accurately predicted the HLA-A and HLA-B alleles for most subjects in the first cohort. In a later analysis, TCR association rates were found to vary across HLA loci, with the most associated TCRs seen for DRB1 alleles and the fewest for HLA-C alleles. In this cohort, only TCR beta chains were sequenced, and detectable features were limited by the absence of alpha or paired-chain data. A few of the identified cytomegalovirus-associated TCR beta chains were confirmed in vitro to be specific for cytomegalovirus antigens. The study listed approximately 160 TCR beta chains as associated with cytomegalovirus. In a later analysis, most CMV-associated TCR beta chains were found to appear HLA-restricted, with HLA associations seemingly driven largely by CMV exposure. The authors suggested that the approach could potentially be generalized to other disease states and immunological phenotypes. Roughly uniform sequencing depth across donors was assumed in presence/absence analyses, although this assumption may not hold. An earlier analysis of approximately 530 of the donors showed that most TCR beta V segments appeared in productive rearrangements either about 87% or about 30% of the time, which broadly matched IMGT annotations. A cluster of highly shared sequence variants was judged likely to be a technical artifact of the sequencing pipeline. Most TCR sequences were seen in very few donors, while some public TCRs were found in many individuals. Because counts were too low, roughly 18 rarely observed V segments, including chromosome 9 orphons, were left out of the earlier analysis of some 640 of the donors. Correlated functional status among segregating V segments might be attributable to linkage disequilibrium, but an unknown experimental factor could not be ruled out. In a later analysis, HLA-associated TCR beta chains showed more clonal expansion and lower generation probabilities than non-associated chains that were equally common. Because HLA typing was unavailable for some donors at each locus, only the typed subset was used in association tests. At a false discovery rate of 0.05, a later analysis linked some 18,000 TCR beta sequences to specific HLA alleles. In a later genetic analysis, fewer N-insertions in productive TCRs were reported among donors in an Asian-associated ancestry cluster than the 666-donor mean. Some IMGT-functional V segments, including TRBV6-2 and TRBV6-3, could not be distinguished by the 87-base-pair reads and were therefore excluded. The classifier was reported to diagnose cytomegalovirus status with high specificity and sensitivity in both the original and validation cohorts. Several of the top co-occurrence clusters appeared to be linked to parvovirus B19, influenza, CMV and Epstein-Barr virus, according to a later analysis. Strong co-occurrence of HLA alleles, especially DR and DQ, made assigning TCR associations to individual alleles difficult. A later genetic analysis associated a missense DCLRE1C variant with V-gene and J-gene trimming of TCR beta chains, and an independent cohort replicated the association.

Clipping removes 7 bases from V and 6 bases from J, with 2 as the unmatched junction base count. The germline V gene gives CDR1 as SGHTA and CDR2 as FQGNSA. Measured from the cysteine to the phenylalanine, the CDR3 is 13 residues long. CDR3 DNA is the only sequence kept; it has 39 bases, read in frame from the first base. The source of this sequence is a man aged 35 to 55 in good health and CMV-seronegative. Sequenced sample: PBMCs. The chain couples TRBV7-2 to TRBJ1-4, and TRBD1 aligns with 10 junction nucleotides. For the CDR3, the sequence is CASTGQGDEKLFF. Here is the DNA: TGTGCCAGCACCGGACAGGGGGATGAAAAACTGTTTTTT.